This note documents a single T cell receptor beta chain sequence. This clone was seen a single time. Its antigen is still unknown. No much larger clone exists at a distance of one base, and base qualities are not known. This sample includes further DNA sequences coding for the same CDR3. The cohort consisted of approximately 690 healthy bone marrow donors. Cohort members were all nominally healthy when sampled, although unrecorded immune exposures were likely present. The donor tested CMV seropositive and was one of the 289 seropositive cohort members. A peripheral blood sample was collected from each donor, and TCR beta sequencing was performed on peripheral blood mononuclear cells. Genomic DNA was extracted from the blood cell samples with the Qiagen DNeasy Blood Extraction Kit. The library was obtained by the immunoSEQ multiplex PCR assay. The multiplex PCR relied on a mix of 60 forward primers for TCR Vbeta segments and 13 reverse primers for TCR Jbeta segments. The CDR3 region of rearranged TCR beta genes was amplified from genomic DNA by a multiplex PCR assay. The amplified TCR beta libraries were sequenced on the Illumina HiSeq System as 87-base-pair reads. The original methods were these. In a later analysis, roughly 80 million unique TCR beta chains were counted across the approximately 640 repertoires, and about 10 million of these chains were shared by at least two donors. Raw reads were error-corrected and collapsed into unique sequences by a nearest-neighbor algorithm in which closely related sequences were merged to remove PCR and sequencing errors. CDR3 sequences were aligned to IMGT reference sequences to assign V, D and J gene segments. For a sequence to be retained, a match of at least six nucleotides to both a V gene segment and a J gene segment was required. A rearrangement counted as productive if the CDR3 had no stop codons and remained in frame with V and J, and every other rearrangement counted as non-productive. CDR3 was defined by IMGT convention, running from the second conserved V-encoded cysteine to the conserved J-encoded phenylalanine. In an earlier analysis of 550 to 650 of the donors, sequences lacking an unambiguous match to a single V gene segment were excluded. An earlier analysis of several hundred of the donors called V segments functional above 56.7% productive rearrangements and segregating when the between-donor standard deviation exceeded 5%. A statistical classification framework was built for diagnosing cytomegalovirus status from the catalog of TCR beta chain sequences. V and J gene assignment, in a later analysis, came from comparing TCR nucleotide sequences with IMGT/GENE-DB human TR gene sequences. The TCRdist pipeline was used in a later analysis to assign CDR3 sequences and most-parsimonious VDJ recombination scenarios. In a later analysis, each TCR beta chain was defined by its CDR3 amino acid sequence together with its V-gene family, and reads lacking a unique V-gene family were excluded. To address suspected cross-contamination and a sequencing artifact, a later analysis removed 550 to 750 highly shared, low-generation-probability nucleotide sequences. For each public chain, a later analysis derived a clonal expansion index from normalized ranks of inferred template counts within each repertoire. A later analysis computed generation probabilities with a VDJ recombination model fitted to out-of-frame rearrangements, and checked the results against IGoR. In a later analysis, TCR-TCR, TCR-HLA and TCR-CMV co-occurrence was scored with hypergeometric tests, and a repertoire-size bias correction was applied to TCR pairs. To estimate false discovery rates, a later analysis permuted the HLA or CMV assignments 20 times. A later analysis grouped co-occurring TCRs with DBSCAN, adding TCRdist sequence similarity when clustering within HLA-allele-positive subsets. For co-occurrence clustering, repertoires with fewer than 30,000 or more than 120,000 public chains were excluded, along with a handful of repertoires with anomalous nucleotide sharing. TCRdb stores this immuneACCESS table with in-frame sequences only. Part of the clones is absent; in the studies checked, under half of the shortfall reflects unresolved V genes, and no reason is known for the rest. The DNA gave D and trimming, while V, J and clone size come from that table. The sample table lists roughly 120,000 clones, 75% to 85% of them with a count of one. The ten largest clones take up around 3% of the sample.

The data stem from a study of cytomegalovirus exposure and HLA in healthy donors (dated 2017 in TCRdb). Describing the broader study: An earlier analysis of some 600 of the donors reported 250 to 350 Gb of sequence data and 100 million to 120 million unique TCR beta sequences obtained from roughly 180 million T cells. An early release that covered 500 to 800 HLA-typed donors contained about 300 gigabases of sequencing data and around 85 million unique TCR sequences. Among the approximately 400 genotyped donors, about 83% belonged to the genetic ancestry cluster associated with self-reported Caucasian donors. The aim of the study was to test whether cataloging public T cell receptors could identify signatures of past pathogen exposure. The T cell repertoires of 670 or so subjects were profiled by immunosequencing and related to cytomegalovirus serostatus. Besides the first cohort of some 670 subjects, a separate validation cohort made up of 120 different subjects was used. To predict cytomegalovirus infection status, the study combined high-throughput TCR immunosequencing, statistical association of individual TCRs with disease status, and machine learning. In a later analysis, previously published TCR beta repertoires from some 640 donors were re-analyzed and high-resolution HLA genotyping was added so that TCR occurrence patterns could be studied. In the later analysis, no new phenotypic data were used to find candidate immune exposures; instead, reliance was placed on TCR beta sequences and their occurrence across donors. To decide whether each TCR beta V gene segment behaved as functional or pseudogenic, an earlier analysis of some 570 of the donors relied on high-throughput TCR beta sequencing. Donor age, sex, ethnicity and CMV serostatus were compiled together with the repertoire data. A later genetic analysis took genome-wide SNP genotypes for about 55% of the roughly 700 donors and used that subset as a discovery cohort. Every discovery cohort repertoire had been produced on one sequencing platform. HLA typing covered class I and class II loci at four-digit resolution. Typing coverage differed by locus: A, B, C, DRB1 and DQB1 were typed in about 620-640 donors, DQA1 in about 550, DPA1 in 600 to 610, and DPB1 in 450 to 480. Four to six DR-DQ haplotypes were handled as single units for association and clustering, since linkage in the cohort was strong. Across under 500 genotyped donors of the cohort, an average of about 250,000 unique TCR beta nucleotide sequences per donor were sequenced, and roughly 17% of those sequences were non-productive.

The full study reports these points: A cluster of highly shared sequence variants was judged likely to represent a technical artifact of the sequencing pipeline. The only immune exposure information available for the cohort was CMV serostatus. A later genetic analysis reported fewer N-insertions in productive TCRs among donors in an Asian-associated ancestry cluster than the approximately 670-donor mean. In this cohort, only TCR beta chains were sequenced, and detectable features were limited by the absence of alpha or paired-chain data. Compared with equally common non-associated chains, HLA-associated TCR beta chains in a later analysis were more clonally expanded and had lower generation probabilities. Most TCR sequences were observed very rarely across donors, whereas some public TCRs were present in many individuals. A later analysis associated approximately 17,000 TCR beta sequences with specific HLA alleles at a false discovery rate of 0.05. Because counts were too low, about 18 rarely observed V segments, including chromosome 9 orphons, were left out of the earlier analysis of roughly 600 of the donors. In vitro tests confirmed that a few of the cytomegalovirus-associated TCR beta chains recognize cytomegalovirus antigens. Sequencing depth was assumed to be roughly uniform across donors in the presence/absence analyses, though that assumption may not hold. A later analysis reported that several top co-occurrence clusters appeared linked to parvovirus B19, influenza, CMV and Epstein-Barr virus. In a later genetic analysis, a missense DCLRE1C variant was associated with V-gene and J-gene trimming of TCR beta chains, and the association was replicated in an independent cohort. A further reported finding was that TCR beta sequences accurately predicted the HLA-A and HLA-B alleles for most subjects in the first cohort. In an earlier analysis of fewer than 700 of the donors, most TCR beta V segments appeared in productive rearrangements about 87% or about 30% of the time, broadly matching IMGT annotations. Cytomegalovirus status was reported to be diagnosed by the classifier with high specificity and sensitivity in both the original and validation cohorts. In the study, around 160 TCR beta chains were listed as associated with cytomegalovirus. A later analysis found that most CMV-associated TCR beta chains appeared HLA-restricted, with HLA associations seemingly driven largely by CMV exposure. According to a later analysis, TCR association rates differed among HLA loci, with DRB1 alleles showing the most associated TCRs and HLA-C alleles showing the fewest. Correlated functional status among segregating V segments might be attributable to linkage disequilibrium, but an unknown experimental factor could not be ruled out. Strong co-occurrence of HLA alleles, especially DR and DQ, made assigning TCR associations to individual alleles difficult. Because some donors lacked HLA typing at each locus, the association tests relied only on the typed subset. The authors suggested that the approach could potentially be generalized to other disease states and immunological phenotypes.

Sequencing was carried out using PBMCs. The clonotype originates from a woman between 18 and 29 years old in good health and CMV-seropositive.

The CDR3 region reads CASSVGGSNQPQHF. The nucleotides are TGTGCCAGCAGCGTAGGCGGGAGCAATCAGCCCCAGCATTTT. The chain uses TRBV9 and TRBJ1-5; confidence is insufficient to name the D gene. Via the germline V gene, CDR1 is SGDLS and CDR2 YYNGEE. The CDR3 goes from the cysteine to the phenylalanine over 14 residues. The retained sequence is limited to the CDR3, 42 bases, with the frame set at the first base. The trim is 0 bases for V and 1 base for J, with a gap of 5 bases between the germline ends. Joined to the reference TRBV9 and TRBJ1-5 proteins, this CDR3 gives the full variable domain: DSGVTQTPKHLITATGQRVTLRCSPRSGDLSVYWYQQSLDQGLQFLIQYYNGEERAKGNILERFSAQQFPDLHSELNLSSLELGDSALYFCASSVGGSNQPQHFGDGTRLSIL.